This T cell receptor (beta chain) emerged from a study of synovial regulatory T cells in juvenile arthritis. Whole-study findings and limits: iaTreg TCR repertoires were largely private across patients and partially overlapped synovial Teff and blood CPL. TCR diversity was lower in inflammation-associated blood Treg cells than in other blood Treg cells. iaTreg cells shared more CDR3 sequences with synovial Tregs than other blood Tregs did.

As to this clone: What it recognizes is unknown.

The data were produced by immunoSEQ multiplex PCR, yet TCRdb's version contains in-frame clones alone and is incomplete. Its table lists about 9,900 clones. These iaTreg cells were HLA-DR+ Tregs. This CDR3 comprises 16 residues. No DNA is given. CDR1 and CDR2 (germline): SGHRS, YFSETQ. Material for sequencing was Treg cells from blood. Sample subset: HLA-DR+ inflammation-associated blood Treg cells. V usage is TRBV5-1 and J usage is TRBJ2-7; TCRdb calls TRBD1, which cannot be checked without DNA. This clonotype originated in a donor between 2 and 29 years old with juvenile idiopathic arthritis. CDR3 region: CASSLTTGTDMREQYF.